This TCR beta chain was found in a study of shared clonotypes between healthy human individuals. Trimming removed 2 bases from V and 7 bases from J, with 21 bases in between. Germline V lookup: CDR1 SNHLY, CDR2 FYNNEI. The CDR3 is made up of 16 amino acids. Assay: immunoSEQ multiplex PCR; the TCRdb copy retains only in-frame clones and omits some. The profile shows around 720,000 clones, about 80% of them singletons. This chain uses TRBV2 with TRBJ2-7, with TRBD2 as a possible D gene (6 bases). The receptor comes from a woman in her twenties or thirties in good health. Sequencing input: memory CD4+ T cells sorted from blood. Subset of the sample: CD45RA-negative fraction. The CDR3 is CASSEWRDLLPEEQYF. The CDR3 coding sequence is TGTGCCAGCAGTGAATGGAGGGACCTCCTTCCTGAGGAGCAGTACTTC.